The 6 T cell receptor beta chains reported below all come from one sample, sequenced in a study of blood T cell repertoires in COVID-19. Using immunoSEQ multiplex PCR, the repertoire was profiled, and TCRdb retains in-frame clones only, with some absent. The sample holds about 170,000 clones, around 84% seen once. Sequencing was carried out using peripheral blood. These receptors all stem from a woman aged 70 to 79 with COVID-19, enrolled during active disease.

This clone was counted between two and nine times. In nucleotides, the CDR3 is TGTGCCAGCAGTTTCCTAGACAGGGGGAAGACAGATACGCAGTATTTT. This translates into CASSFLDRGKTDTQYF. The chain is built from TRBV27 and TRBJ2-3, with 9 bases fitting TRBD1. The CDR3 consists of 16 residues. Trimming took 3 bases from V and 3 from J; bases not matched to a gene: 7. Germline V lookup: CDR1 MNHEY, CDR2 SMNVEV (reference sequence).

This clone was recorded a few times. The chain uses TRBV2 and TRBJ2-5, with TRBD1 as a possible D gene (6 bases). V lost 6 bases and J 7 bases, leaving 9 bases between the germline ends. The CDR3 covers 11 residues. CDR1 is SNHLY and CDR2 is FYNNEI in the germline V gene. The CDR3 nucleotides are TGTGCCAGCAGGGACAGCCCGACCCAGTACTTC. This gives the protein CASRDSPTQYF.

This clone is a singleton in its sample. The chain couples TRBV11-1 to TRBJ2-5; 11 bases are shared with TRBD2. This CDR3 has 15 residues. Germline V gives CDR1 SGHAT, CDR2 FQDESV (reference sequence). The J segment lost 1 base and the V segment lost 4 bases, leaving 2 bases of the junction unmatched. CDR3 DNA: TGTGCCAGCAGCTCAGGACTAGCGGGCCAAGAGACCCAGTACTTC. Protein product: CASSSGLAGQETQYF.

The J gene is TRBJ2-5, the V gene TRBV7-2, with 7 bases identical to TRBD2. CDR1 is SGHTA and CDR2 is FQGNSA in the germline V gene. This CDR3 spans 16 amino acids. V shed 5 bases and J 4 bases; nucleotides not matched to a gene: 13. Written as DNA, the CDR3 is TGTGCCAGCAGCCCATCTTGGACTTGGGGGGGAGAGACCCAGTACTTC. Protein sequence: CASSPSWTWGGETQYF.

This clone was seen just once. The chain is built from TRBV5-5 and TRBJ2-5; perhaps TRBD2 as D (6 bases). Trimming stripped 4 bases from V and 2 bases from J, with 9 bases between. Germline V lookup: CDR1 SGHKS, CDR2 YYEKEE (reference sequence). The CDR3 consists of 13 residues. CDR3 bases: TGTGCCAGCAGCCCCGGGGGTCAAGAGACCCAGTACTTC. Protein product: CASSPGGQETQYF.

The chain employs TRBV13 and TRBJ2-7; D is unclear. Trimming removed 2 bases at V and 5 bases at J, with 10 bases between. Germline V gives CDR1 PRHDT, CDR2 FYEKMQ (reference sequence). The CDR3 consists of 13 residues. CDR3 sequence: CASSLNRVHEQYV. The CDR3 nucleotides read TGTGCCAGCAGCTTAAACCGGGTCCACGAGCAGTACGTC.